The 28 T cell receptor beta chains presented below share a single source sample, sequenced in a study of shared T cell receptors in the human thymus. Generated by immunoSEQ multiplex PCR, the TCRdb table keeps only in-frame clones and is missing some. The data hold hundreds of thousands of clones, with about four fifths observed a single time. Another study also made use of these data, one on human thymus T cells.

The sequenced sample was thymocytes. These receptor sequences come from a boy in the first two years of life with a congenital heart defect.

The rearrangement uses TRBV19 and TRBJ2-7; D may be TRBD1 (6 bases). This CDR3 comprises 15 residues. V lost 3 bases and J 0 bases, leaving 12 bases between the germline ends. The germline V gene has CDR1 LNHDA and CDR2 SQIVND (reference sequence). The CDR3 sequence: CASSIGGESSYEQYF. CDR3 nucleotides: TGTGCCAGTAGTATTGGGGGCGAGTCCTCCTACGAGCAGTACTTC.

This clone was counted once. The chain combines TRBV7-2 with TRBJ2-5, with 7 nucleotides matching TRBD2. After removal of 1 base from V and 4 bases from J, the junction contained 3 bases not matched to a gene. The CDR3 consists of 14 residues. Germline V gene sequence: CDR1 SGHTA, CDR2 FQGNSA. CDR3 residues: CASSLGGGGETQYF. CDR3 coding DNA: TGTGCCAGCAGCTTAGGTGGGGGGGGAGAGACCCAGTACTTC.

CDR3: CASSLVRVRTSGYYEQYF. The DNA for the CDR3 is TGTGCCAGCAGCTTAGTTAGGGTTAGAACTAGCGGATATTACGAGCAGTACTTC. V and J are TRBV7-2 and TRBJ2-7, with 8 bases lining up with TRBD2. J lost 4 bases, V lost 1 base, and 15 bases had no gene match. CDR1 and CDR2 from the germline V gene are SGHTA and FQGNSA. The CDR3 contains 18 residues.

The chain links TRBV6-4 to TRBJ1-2, with 9 bases that match TRBD1. There are 12 residues in the CDR3. The trim removed 6 bases at V and 8 bases at J, leaving 4 bases unmatched. Germline V lookup: CDR1 MRHNA, CDR2 SNTAGT. The CDR3 bases are TGTGCCAGCAGAGGGGACAGGGAAGGCTACACCTTC. Protein product: CASRGDREGYTF.

V usage is TRBV27 and J usage is TRBJ2-5; possible D gene TRBD1, 5 bases. Trimming pared 9 bases from V and 5 bases from J, leaving 13 bases between. Germline CDR1 reads MNHEY; CDR2 reads SMNVEV (reference sequence). The CDR3 extends over 12 amino acids. The CDR3 reads CASWGVGETQYF. The CDR3 DNA reads as TGTGCCAGTTGGGGCGTCGGGGAGACCCAGTACTTC.

The chain combines TRBV15 with TRBJ2-2, with D hard to call. CDR1 LNHNV and CDR2 YYDKDF come from the germline V gene (reference sequence). This CDR3 has 16 amino acids. V lost 1 base to trimming and J lost 3 bases, with 12 bases between them. The CDR3 region has the DNA TGTGCCACCAGCAGAGGAGTAGGCGCGGACACCGGGGAGCTGTTTTTT. This codes for CATSRGVGADTGELFF. The full variable domain, with the rest looked up from reference TRBV15 and TRBJ2-2, is DAMVIQNPRYQVTQFGKPVTLSCSQTLNHNVMYWYQQKSSQAPKLLFHYYDKDFNNEADTPDNFQSRRPNTSFCFLDIRSPGLGDTAMYLCATSRGVGADTGELFFGEGSRLTVL.

This clone appeared a few times. The rearrangement uses TRBV2 and TRBJ2-7; TRBD2 agrees at 8 bases. Germline V gives CDR1 SNHLY, CDR2 FYNNEI. There are 14 residues in the CDR3. Germline trimming cut 2 bases from V and 0 bases from J; bases unmatched to any gene: 0. CDR3 in DNA: TGTGCCAGCAGTGAACTAGCGGGCTCCTACGAGCAGTACTTC. Translated, it gives CASSELAGSYEQYF.

This clone has only one observation. The rearrangement uses TRBV6-4 and TRBJ2-1, with 7 bases matching TRBD2. Germline V gives CDR1 MRHNA, CDR2 SNTAGT. V dropped 4 bases and J dropped 2; count of bases not matched to a gene: 8. The CDR3 totals 16 residues. The CDR3 loop is CASSARTRGAYNEQFF. The CDR3 DNA is TGTGCCAGCAGTGCGAGGACTAGGGGAGCCTACAATGAGCAGTTCTTC.

This clone was found a few times. DNA of the CDR3: TGTGCCAGCAGCCCGGGGGGCCCTAATGAAAAACTGTTTTTT. Translating it yields CASSPGGPNEKLFF. The V and J genes are TRBV27 and TRBJ1-4, with a tentative D call TRBD1 (6 bases). Trimming stripped 6 bases from V and 3 bases from J, with 11 bases between. The germline V gene encodes CDR1 MNHEY and CDR2 SMNVEV (reference sequence). This CDR3 comprises 14 residues.

This clone was observed a handful of times. V usage is TRBV28 and J usage is TRBJ2-7; TRBD1 is a possible D gene (6 bases). This CDR3 spans 17 amino acids. The V end lost 2 bases, the J end lost 7 bases, and 24 bases lay between the germline ends. CDR1 and CDR2 from the germline V gene are MDHEN and SYDVKM. The CDR3 here is CASSLPRLSVGGREQYF. In DNA form, the CDR3 reads TGTGCCAGCAGTTTACCCAGACTGTCCGTTGGGGGCCGGGAGCAGTACTTC.

This sequence joins TRBV28 and TRBJ2-1; 8 nucleotides line up with TRBD1. This CDR3 has 13 residues. Germline-derived CDR1 and CDR2 are MDHEN and SYDVKM. The junction had 7 bases not matched to a gene; V was cut back by 6 bases and J by 9 bases. CDR3 bases: TGTGCCAGCAGGGGCGGGACAGGTACTGAGCAGTTCTTC. Translating it yields CASRGGTGTEQFF.

This chain joins TRBV4-3 and TRBJ2-1, with 7 bases identical to TRBD2. Germline V gene sequence: CDR1 LGHNA, CDR2 YSLEER. This CDR3 contains 16 residues. V lost 1 base and J lost 3; bases outside the gene matches: 6. This CDR3 reads CASSQVWASGYNEQFF. The DNA of the CDR3 is TGCGCCAGCAGCCAAGTTTGGGCTAGCGGCTACAATGAGCAGTTCTTC.

This clone was seen more than once but under ten times. V is TRBV27 and J is TRBJ2-1, with 11 bases identical to TRBD2. CDR3 length: 20 amino acids. V lost 3 bases and J lost 10; bases outside the gene matches: 23. Germline CDR1 and CDR2: MNHEY and SMNVEV (reference sequence). The CDR3 nucleotides read TGTGCCAGCAGTTTCGGGCTTGTTCCTAATAGCGGGAGGGGGGACATGGAGCAGTTCTTC. Translation: CASSFGLVPNSGRGDMEQFF.

The V gene is TRBV10-3, the J gene TRBJ2-1, with D possibly being TRBD2 (5 bases). CDR1 is ENHRY, CDR2 SYGVKD, per germline. The CDR3 totals 15 residues. Trimming cost V 5 bases and J 5 bases, with 16 bases left between them. The CDR3 protein is CAISRAEGYHNEQFF. CDR3 nucleotides: TGTGCCATCAGTCGGGCAGAGGGTTATCACAATGAGCAGTTCTTC.

V gene TRBV5-1 combines with J gene TRBJ2-5; TRBD2 matches 7 bases. The CDR3 runs 14 residues. The ends lost 2 bases at V and 5 bases at J; junction bases unmatched: 6. Germline values: CDR1 SGHRS, CDR2 YFSETQ. CDR3 nucleotides: TGCGCCAGCAGCTTTGGGGCCGGGAGGGAGACCCAGTACTTC. This encodes CASSFGAGRETQYF.

The chain joins TRBV7-2 to TRBJ2-7, with D maybe TRBD2 (6 bases). The V and J ends lost 6 bases and 4 bases respectively, with 13 bases between them. This CDR3 has 13 amino acids. Germline CDR1 SGHTA, CDR2 FQGNSA. The CDR3 region is CASSSGLGYEQYF. The CDR3 nucleotides are TGTGCCAGCAGTTCGGGACTCGGGTACGAGCAGTACTTC.

The rearrangement links TRBV29-1 to TRBJ2-3; 10 nucleotides match TRBD2. This CDR3 contains 15 residues. The V gene's germline CDR1 is SQVTM and CDR2 ANQGSEA. V shed 1 base and J 3 bases; nucleotides not matched to a gene: 4. The CDR3 coding sequence is TGCAGCGTTGAAGGGCCAGCGGGAGGGACAGATACGCAGTATTTT. This encodes CSVEGPAGGTDTQYF.

V gene TRBV6-5 combines with J gene TRBJ2-3; D gene ambiguous. This CDR3 spans 15 amino acids. Between the trimmed V and J ends, which lost 0 bases and 0 bases, there was a span of 7 bases. Germline V gives CDR1 MNHEY, CDR2 SVGAGI. Written as DNA, the CDR3 is TGTGCCAGCAGTTACTCTTCCGGGAGCACAGATACGCAGTATTTT. Protein: CASSYSSGSTDTQYF.

The chain combines TRBV6-5 with TRBJ2-1; 15 bases agree with TRBD2. Unmatched junction bases numbered 5, after V lost 4 bases and J lost 7 bases. Per germline, CDR1 MNHEY and CDR2 SVGAGI. There are 16 residues in the CDR3. CDR3 region: CASSSGLAGGRNEQFF. The CDR3 DNA reads as TGTGCCAGCAGTTCGGGACTAGCGGGAGGACGGAATGAGCAGTTCTTC.

The chain recombines TRBV7-2 with TRBJ2-7; a possible D gene is TRBD2 (5 bases). The CDR3 has 13 residues. V lost 0 bases, J lost 7 bases, and 10 bases lay in between. The germline CDR1 and CDR2 sequences are SGHTA and FQGNSA. Here the CDR3 reads CASSLAERREQYF. Written as DNA, the CDR3 is TGTGCCAGCAGCTTAGCGGAGCGGAGGGAGCAGTACTTC.

The CDR3 region has the DNA TGTGCCAGCAGCCCCCATAGGCGGGGCCCCTCCTACGAGCAGTACTTC. Protein sequence: CASSPHRRGPSYEQYF. The chain recombines TRBV7-9 with TRBJ2-7; a weak D match, TRBD2 (6 bases). The CDR3 length is 16 residues. V lost 5 bases and J lost 0, with 17 bases in between. The germline V gene encodes CDR1 SEHNR and CDR2 FQNEAQ (reference sequence). Together with reference TRBV7-9 and TRBJ2-7, the CDR3 gives the full variable domain: DTGVSQNPRHKITKRGQNVTFRCDPISEHNRLYWYRQTLGQGPEFLTYFQNEAQLEKSRLLSDRFSAERPKGSFSTLEIQRTEQGDSAMYLCASSPHRRGPSYEQYFGPGTRLTVT.

The chain couples TRBV6-5 to TRBJ1-2; 9 nucleotides match TRBD1. CDR1 and CDR2 from the germline V gene are MNHEY and SVGAGI. The CDR3 consists of 16 residues. Losses at the gene ends were 0 bases for V and 6 bases for J; bases not matched to a gene: 8. CDR3 DNA: TGTGCCAGCAGTTACTCGATTGACAGGGGGTATCATGGCTACACCTTC. This codes for CASSYSIDRGYHGYTF.

V is TRBV11-2 and J is TRBJ2-3, with 9 bases identical to TRBD1. The CDR3 extends over 16 amino acids. Germline lookup yields CDR1 SGHAT and CDR2 FQNNGV. V lost 5 bases to trimming and J lost 0 bases; unmatched junction nucleotides: 6. As DNA, the CDR3 is TGTGCCAGCAGCCCGAGGACAGGGGATAGCACAGATACGCAGTATTTT. Protein: CASSPRTGDSTDTQYF. Together with reference TRBV11-2 and TRBJ2-3, the CDR3 gives the full variable domain: EAGVAQSPRYKIIEKRQSVAFWCNPISGHATLYWYQQILGQGPKLLIQFQNNGVVDDSQLPKDRFSAERLKGVDSTLKIQPAKLEDSAVYLCASSPRTGDSTDTQYFGPGTRLTVL.

V is TRBV21-1 and J is TRBJ1-1. TRBV21-1 is a known pseudogene. This CDR3 has 15 amino acids. In nucleotides, the CDR3 is TGTGCCAGCAGCCTGGGGGGTAGGTCGAACACTGAAGCTTTCTTT. Translating it yields CASSLGGRSNTEAFF.

This clone has only one observation. V and J are TRBV7-2 and TRBJ2-7; D unresolved. The germline gives CDR1 SGHTA, CDR2 FQGNSA. The CDR3 sequence is 13 residues long. V dropped 1 base and J dropped 3 bases, with 7 bases sitting between them. The CDR3 DNA is TGTGCCAGCAGCTTAGTCCAGTACTACGAGCAGTACTTC. Amino acid sequence: CASSLVQYYEQYF.

The chain uses TRBV2 and TRBJ2-7; tentatively, D is TRBD2 (5 bases). Germline V lookup: CDR1 SNHLY, CDR2 FYNNEI. This CDR3 comprises 14 residues. The V end was cut by 5 bases, the J end by 2 bases, with 13 bases between. As DNA, the CDR3 is TGTGCCAGCAGTTCATCACTAGAAGCCTACGAGCAGTACTTC. Its translation is CASSSSLEAYEQYF. Complete variable domain (other parts from reference TRBV2 and TRBJ2-7): EPEVTQTPSHQVTQMGQEVILRCVPISNHLYFYWYRQILGQKVEFLVSFYNNEISEKSEIFDDQFSVERPDGSNFTLKIRSTKLEDSAMYFCASSSSLEAYEQYFGPGTRLTVT.

The gene calls are TRBV4-1 and TRBJ2-7; tentatively, D is TRBD1 (5 bases). The CDR3 is 14 residues long. Germline V gene lookup returns CDR1 MGHRA and CDR2 YSYEKL. Trimming removed 4 bases at V and 1 base at J, with 11 bases between. The CDR3 is CASSRDSLSYEQYF. DNA of the CDR3: TGCGCCAGCAGCCGTGACAGCCTTTCCTACGAGCAGTACTTC.

The chain links TRBV5-1 to TRBJ1-1; tentatively, D is TRBD1 (5 bases). V was pared by 0 bases and J by 4 bases, with 7 bases between. The CDR3 length is 13 residues. Per the germline V gene, CDR1 is SGHRS and CDR2 is YFSETQ. The CDR3 nucleotides read TGCGCCAGCAGCTTGGGGGGGGGCACTGAAGCTTTCTTT. Amino acid sequence: CASSLGGGTEAFF.